This passage covers 29 T cell receptor beta chains from one sample sequenced in a study of cytomegalovirus exposure and HLA in healthy donors. Sequencing was performed with immunoSEQ multiplex PCR; in TCRdb, only in-frame clones are kept and a portion is missing. The sample lists 250,000 to 300,000 clones; approximately 86% were seen once. Input material: PBMCs. The receptors shown here come from a woman between 18 and 30 years old in good health and CMV-seronegative.

The CDR3 here is CASSPPEEGGYGYTF. DNA for the CDR3: TGTGCCAGCTCACCTCCTGAAGAGGGTGGATATGGCTACACCTTC. The chain couples TRBV18 to TRBJ1-2; D unclear. The CDR3 is 15 amino acids. With 3 bases removed from V and 5 bases from J, the gap between germline ends came to 16 bases. Per germline, CDR1 KGHSH and CDR2 LQKENI.

This chain connects TRBV27 to TRBJ2-5; D might be TRBD2 (6 bases). This CDR3 is built from 15 residues. Germline V gene data show CDR1 as MNHEY and CDR2 as SMNVEV (reference sequence). The V end lost 2 bases, the J end lost 1 base, and 11 bases lay between the germline ends. The CDR3 coding sequence is TGTGCCAGCAGTTTAGGGGGACTCTCCCAAGAGACCCAGTACTTC. Protein sequence: CASSLGGLSQETQYF.

The chain employs TRBV27 and TRBJ2-3; TRBD2 matches 9 bases. CDR1 and CDR2 (germline): MNHEY, SMNVEV (reference sequence). CDR3 length equals 15 residues. Trimming cost V 8 bases and J 2 bases; bases outside gene matches: 8. The CDR3 loop is CASARAGGTTDTQYF. The CDR3 DNA is TGTGCCAGCGCAAGGGCGGGGGGGACCACAGATACGCAGTATTTT.

The chain has TRBV6-4 and TRBJ2-1; 14 bases align to TRBD2. V lost 5 bases to trimming and J lost 2 bases; unmatched junction nucleotides: 11. Germline V CDR1 and CDR2: MRHNA, SNTAGT. The CDR3 extends over 19 amino acids. CDR3 protein: CASSRGGLAGVTTYNEQFF. CDR3 in DNA: TGTGCCAGCAGTCGAGGGGGACTAGCGGGGGTCACTACCTACAATGAGCAGTTCTTC.

The genes are TRBV14 and TRBJ2-7; possibly TRBD1 for D (6 bases). The CDR3 totals 14 residues. Per the germline V gene, CDR1 is SGHDN and CDR2 is FVKESK. The V end was cut by 2 bases, the J end by 3 bases, with 11 bases between. For the CDR3, the DNA is TGTGCCAGCAGCCAACAGGGGACACTCTACGAGCAGTACTTC. Protein sequence: CASSQQGTLYEQYF.

This clone was counted once. Other DNA sequences in the sample encode the same CDR3. This chain connects TRBV7-2 to TRBJ1-2; D gene unclear. Per the germline V gene, CDR1 is SGHTA and CDR2 is FQGNSA. The CDR3 runs to 12 residues. V gave up 1 base and J gave up 8 bases, with 8 bases separating them. Here the CDR3 DNA reads TGTGCCAGCAGCTTAGAAGATCGGGGCTACACCTTC. Its translation: CASSLEDRGYTF.

This rearrangement joins TRBV19 to TRBJ1-2; D remains unclear. The CDR3 runs 14 residues. The ends were cut back, 4 bases at V and 2 bases at J, with 11 bases in the middle. Germline V lookup: CDR1 LNHDA, CDR2 SQIVND (reference sequence). Here the CDR3 reads CASSRGQLNYGYTF. In nucleotides, the CDR3 is TGTGCCAGTAGTAGAGGGCAACTCAACTATGGCTACACCTTC.

This clone turned up a few times. The genes are TRBV9 and TRBJ2-7; 7 nucleotides line up with TRBD1. This CDR3 is built from 16 residues. The germline V gene has CDR1 SGDLS and CDR2 YYNGEE. J lost 2 bases, V lost 0 bases, and 8 bases had no gene match. The CDR3 protein is CASSVDTGAHAYEQYF. The CDR3, as DNA: TGTGCCAGCAGCGTAGATACAGGGGCCCATGCCTACGAGCAGTACTTC.

The CDR3 sequence is CASSSTTGLFYEQYF. The CDR3 nucleotides read TGTGCCAGCAGCTCAACGACAGGCCTCTTCTACGAGCAGTACTTC. This chain joins TRBV7-6 and TRBJ2-7, with a weak D call TRBD1 (6 bases). This CDR3 has 15 amino acids. The germline V and J ends were trimmed by 4 bases and 3 bases, with 16 bases remaining between them. The V gene's germline CDR1 is SGHVS and CDR2 FNYEAQ.

The V gene is TRBV7-8, the J gene TRBJ1-3; weak D call: TRBD1 (6 bases). The germline CDR1 and CDR2 sequences are SGHVS and FQNEAQ. Trimming removed 0 bases from V and 8 bases from J, with 14 bases in between. The CDR3 is 15 residues long. CDR3 sequence reads: CASSLAPPGVDTIYF. The CDR3 DNA sequence: TGTGCCAGCAGCTTAGCGCCCCCAGGGGTTGACACCATATATTTT. The variable domain in full, with the rest retrieved from reference TRBV7-8 and TRBJ1-3, is GAGVSQSPRYKVAKRGQDVALRCDPISGHVSLFWYQQALGQGPEFLTYFQNEAQLDKSGLPSDRFFAERPEGSVSTLKIQRTQQEDSAVYLCASSLAPPGVDTIYFGEGSWLTVV.

The gene calls are TRBV4-1 and TRBJ2-3; possible D gene TRBD1, 6 bases. V lost 4 bases to trimming and J lost 0 bases, with 8 bases between them. There are 14 residues in the CDR3. The germline CDR1 and CDR2 sequences are MGHRA and YSYEKL. The chain's CDR3 is CASSLGTSTDTQYF. The CDR3, as DNA: TGCGCCAGCAGCCTGGGGACAAGCACAGATACGCAGTATTTT.

The genes are TRBV5-1 and TRBJ2-7; 8 bases agree with TRBD2. Germline V gene data show CDR1 as SGHRS and CDR2 as YFSETQ. The CDR3 consists of 15 residues. V dropped 4 bases and J dropped 4; count of bases not matched to a gene: 10. CDR3 in amino acids: CASSPATGGPYEQYF. The CDR3 coding sequence is TGCGCCAGCAGCCCGGCAACGGGAGGGCCGTACGAGCAGTACTTC.

The rearrangement joins TRBV4-1 to TRBJ1-3; D might be TRBD1 (5 bases). The CDR3 contains 16 residues. Germline V gene lookup returns CDR1 MGHRA and CDR2 YSYEKL. Trimming took off 0 bases at V and 0 bases at J, with 9 bases between the two ends. CDR3 in DNA: TGCGCCAGCAGCCAAGAAATCGACAGCTCTGGAAACACCATATATTTT. It codes for CASSQEIDSSGNTIYF.

The gene calls are TRBV28 and TRBJ1-5; TRBD1 agrees at 7 bases. CDR1 is MDHEN and CDR2 is SYDVKM in the germline V gene. There are 13 residues in the CDR3. The V segment lost 8 bases and the J segment 8 bases; nucleotides outside the gene matches: 9. CDR3 protein: CASRDRAREPQHF. DNA of the CDR3: TGTGCCAGCCGTGACAGGGCTCGGGAGCCCCAGCATTTT.

This clone was seen once. V and J are TRBV7-8 and TRBJ2-5; TRBD2 matches 9 bases. Germline V gene sequence: CDR1 SGHVS, CDR2 FQNEAQ. The V segment lost 5 bases and the J segment 5 bases; nucleotides outside the gene matches: 15. The CDR3 covers 17 residues. CDR3 loop: CASSPWGREGPRETQYF. CDR3 coding DNA: TGTGCCAGCAGCCCCTGGGGGCGGGAGGGCCCACGGGAGACCCAGTACTTC.

The rearrangement links TRBV6-6 to TRBJ1-5; 7 bases match TRBD1. Losses at the gene ends were 3 bases for V and 3 bases for J; bases not matched to a gene: 5. The CDR3 sequence is 15 residues long. From germline, CDR1 is MNHNY and CDR2 SVGAGI (reference sequence). In nucleotides, the CDR3 is TGTGCCAGCAGTTATCCGGGACAGAACAATCAGCCCCAGCATTTT. This gives the protein CASSYPGQNNQPQHF.

In this sample, this clone turned up a few times. J is TRBJ2-7 and V is TRBV9; unclear D gene. Germline V gene data show CDR1 as SGDLS and CDR2 as YYNGEE. With 4 bases removed from V and 6 bases from J, the gap between germline ends came to 14 bases. This CDR3 comprises 13 residues. CDR3 in DNA: TGTGCCAGCAGCACAAGGAGAGATTCCGAGCAGTACTTC. Translating gives CASSTRRDSEQYF.

The chain recombines TRBV9 with TRBJ2-7; TRBD2 is a possible D gene (6 bases). CDR3 size: 16 residues. From germline, CDR1 is SGDLS and CDR2 YYNGEE. Trimming left V 4 bases short and J 0 bases short, with 17 bases between. The CDR3 loop reads CASSPQSGWTSYEQYF. In DNA, the CDR3 is TGTGCCAGCAGCCCCCAAAGCGGGTGGACCTCCTACGAGCAGTACTTC.

V usage is TRBV5-1 and J usage is TRBJ1-3, with TRBD1 as a possible D gene (5 bases). Trimming took off 3 bases at V and 2 bases at J, with 15 bases between the two ends. The V gene's germline CDR1 is SGHRS and CDR2 YFSETQ. The CDR3 loop spans 16 amino acids. The CDR3 region is CASSSSVRGAGNTIYF. The CDR3 nucleotides read TGCGCCAGCAGCTCGTCCGTAAGGGGCGCTGGAAACACCATATATTTT.

The chain is built from TRBV19 and TRBJ1-1; 7 nucleotides align to TRBD1. This CDR3 contains 14 residues. Trimming took 6 bases from V and 4 from J; bases not matched to a gene: 8. Per germline, CDR1 LNHDA and CDR2 SQIVND (reference sequence). CDR3 loop: CASRPTGYGTEAFF. CDR3 nucleotide sequence: TGTGCCAGTAGGCCGACAGGGTACGGCACTGAAGCTTTCTTT.

The rearrangement links TRBV6-1 to TRBJ1-2; no firm D call. The CDR3 is 13 amino acids. Deletions cut 6 bases from V and 0 bases from J, with 8 bases between. Germline-derived CDR1 and CDR2 are MNHNS and SASEGT. CDR3: CASRPVSNYGYTF. The CDR3 DNA sequence: TGTGCCAGCAGACCAGTTTCTAACTATGGCTACACCTTC.

V usage is TRBV2 and J usage is TRBJ1-2; D may be TRBD1 (6 bases). V lost 5 bases to trimming and J lost 4 bases, with 17 bases between them. The CDR3 contains 15 residues. The germline gives CDR1 SNHLY, CDR2 FYNNEI. CDR3 loop: CASSREGGSVYGYTF. The CDR3 region has the DNA TGTGCCAGCAGTAGGGAGGGGGGAAGCGTCTATGGCTACACCTTC.

The chain uses TRBV4-3 and TRBJ2-5, with D possibly TRBD2 on 6 matching bases. Between the trimmed V and J ends, which lost 0 bases and 5 bases, there was a span of 13 bases. In germline, CDR1 is LGHNA, CDR2 YSLEER. The CDR3 has 15 amino acids. CDR3: CASSQDWGDRETQYF. The CDR3, as DNA: TGCGCCAGCAGCCAAGATTGGGGGGATCGGGAGACCCAGTACTTC.

This sequence joins TRBV7-6 and TRBJ2-2; D ambiguous. This CDR3 region has 17 residues. V was shortened by 4 bases and J by 3 bases, with 18 bases between the two germline ends. Germline CDR1 reads SGHVS; CDR2 reads FNYEAQ. CDR3 coding DNA: TGTGCCAGCAGCTCCCCGATCGAAGGCGGATACACCGGGGAGCTGTTTTTT. Translated, it gives CASSSPIEGGYTGELFF.

The rearrangement uses TRBV7-6 and TRBJ1-3; D is undetermined. Germline V gene data show CDR1 as SGHVS and CDR2 as FNYEAQ. The CDR3 length is 16 residues. The V and J ends lost 5 bases and 0 bases respectively, with 14 bases between them. The CDR3 bases are TGTGCCAGCAGCCCCCGTACGGGTCACTCTGGAAACACCATATATTTT. This gives the protein CASSPRTGHSGNTIYF.

CDR3 protein: CSVDRHRRGGGTGELFF. The CDR3 coding sequence is TGCAGCGTCGATAGGCATAGGCGGGGGGGAGGCACCGGGGAGCTGTTTTTT. V and J are TRBV29-1 and TRBJ2-2, with TRBD2 matching over 9 bases. Germline CDR1 reads SQVTM; CDR2 reads ANQGSEA. The CDR3 loop spans 17 amino acids. Losses at the gene ends were 6 bases for V and 4 bases for J; bases not matched to a gene: 15.

The chain employs TRBV6-6 and TRBJ1-2, with D uncertain. V lost 2 bases, J lost 3 bases, and 10 bases lay in between. Germline V gene data show CDR1 as MNHNY and CDR2 as SVGAGI (reference sequence). The CDR3 length is 14 residues. The CDR3 spells CASSYRTGDYGYTF. The CDR3 coding sequence is TGTGCCAGCAGTTACAGGACGGGAGACTATGGCTACACCTTC.

This rearrangement joins TRBV18 to TRBJ2-7, with D maybe TRBD1 (5 bases). CDR3 length: 16 residues. Trimming left V 3 bases short and J 0 bases short, with 15 bases between. From germline, CDR1 is KGHSH and CDR2 LQKENI. CDR3 amino acids: CASSPPRQSSSYEQYF. The DNA of the CDR3 is TGTGCCAGCTCACCCCCAAGACAGAGCTCCTCCTACGAGCAGTACTTC.

The rearrangement joins TRBV18 to TRBJ1-4, with 7 bases lining up with TRBD1. In germline, CDR1 is KGHSH, CDR2 LQKENI. V was pared by 3 bases and J by 8 bases, with 12 bases of the junction left unmatched. The CDR3 contains 16 residues. The CDR3 nucleotides read TGTGCCAGCTCACCGATCCCAGGGGGGAAGTGGGAAAAACTGTTTTTT. This sequence encodes CASSPIPGGKWEKLFF.